The 3 T cell receptor beta chains reported below all come from one sample, sequenced in a study of chemoradiotherapy in HPV16-positive cancers. The assay was immunoSEQ multiplex PCR, and TCRdb's table has in-frame clones only and misses some. The data hold tens of thousands of clones, with about 82% observed a single time. The specimen comprised blood, sampled from a patient who underwent chemoradiotherapy. The receptors stem from a human donor with HPV-associated anogenital cancer.

The chain is built from TRBV6-1 and TRBJ1-2; possibly TRBD1 for D (6 bases). The V end was cut by 2 bases, the J end by 4 bases, with 14 bases between. The CDR3 spans 15 residues. The germline CDR1 and CDR2 sequences are MNHNS and SASEGT. CDR3 sequence reads: CASSESGGGSYGYTF. Here the CDR3 DNA reads TGTGCCAGCAGTGAATCAGGAGGGGGGAGCTATGGCTACACCTTC.

CDR3 nucleotide sequence: TGTGCCAGCAGCTTACTAGCGGGGGCTACAGATACGCAGTATTTT. It is translated as CASSLLAGATDTQYF. The chain couples TRBV7-2 to TRBJ2-3, with 10 bases lining up with TRBD2. This CDR3 region has 15 residues. CDR1 is SGHTA and CDR2 is FQGNSA in the germline V gene. After removal of 2 bases from V and 3 bases from J, the junction contained 2 bases not matched to a gene.

This chain joins TRBV14 and TRBJ2-3; D not resolved. The germline V and J ends were trimmed by 4 bases and 0 bases, with 20 bases remaining between them. Germline values: CDR1 SGHDN, CDR2 FVKESK. The length of the CDR3 is 18 residues. As DNA, the CDR3 is TGTGCCAGCAGCCCCTTTGCCCAGATACGCCCTAGCACAGATACGCAGTATTTT. This translates into CASSPFAQIRPSTDTQYF.